This T cell receptor beta chain was found in a study of T cell repertoires in cytomegalovirus infection. Study-level background: CMV epitopes used comprised recently identified HLA-C-restricted ones and well-studied HLA-B-restricted ones. Both CMV infection and a matching HLA type were indicated by public TCR beta signatures. Broader study findings: CMV-specific TCR beta clonotypes restricted by HLA-C were the ones dominating the ex vivo response.

Turning to this clonotype: Its matching antigen is unknown.

TCRdb re-analysed the reads in MiXCR, keeping a single row per CDR3 protein. The table shows 570,000 or so distinct CDR3 sequences, with around two fifths occurring only once. Trimming removed 0 bases from V and 6 bases from J, with 9 bases in between. Germline V gene sequence: CDR1 MNHEY, CDR2 SVGAGI. The CDR3 consists of 14 residues. The chain combines TRBV6-5 with TRBJ1-5; tentative D call: TRBD1 (5 bases). This TCR was recovered from a human donor in good health (CMV status not recorded). Some clones in this sample may be carry-over from other donors' samples. This material consisted of cultured PBMCs, taken from culture after CMV antigen stimulation. The CDR3 nucleotides are TGTGCCAGCAGTTACTCGGGGACCGTTCAGCCCCAGCATTTT. Protein: CASSYSGTVQPQHF.